This T cell receptor beta chain was sequenced in a study of blood T cell repertoires in COVID-19. Across the study: Acute and convalescent COVID-19 samples came from the United States, Italy and Spain. Sources were T cells, B-cell-depleted T cells, or PBMCs; the material itself was cDNA or gDNA.

V lost 4 bases to trimming and J lost 6 bases; unmatched junction nucleotides: 9. CDR3 length: 15 amino acids. Per germline, CDR1 SGHRS and CDR2 YFSETQ. Source study methods: Amplification of reference gene primers was used by the study to estimate nucleated cell counts. Profiling relied on immunoSEQ multiplex PCR, and the TCRdb table lists in-frame clones only, not all of them. The V and J calls and clone size come from that table; D and trimming were worked out from the DNA. The sample shows hundreds of thousands of clones, approximately 80% of them seen only once. Enrollment of patients from Seattle took place during active infection, with longitudinal follow-up.

This TCR was recovered from a woman of 80 years or more with COVID-19, enrolled during active disease. The sequenced sample consisted of peripheral blood. The rearrangement uses TRBV5-1 and TRBJ1-5; 8 bases match TRBD1. The CDR3 nucleotides are TGCGCCAGCAGCATGACAGGGGCTTCTGGTCAGCCCCAGCATTTT. Translated, it gives CASSMTGASGQPQHF.